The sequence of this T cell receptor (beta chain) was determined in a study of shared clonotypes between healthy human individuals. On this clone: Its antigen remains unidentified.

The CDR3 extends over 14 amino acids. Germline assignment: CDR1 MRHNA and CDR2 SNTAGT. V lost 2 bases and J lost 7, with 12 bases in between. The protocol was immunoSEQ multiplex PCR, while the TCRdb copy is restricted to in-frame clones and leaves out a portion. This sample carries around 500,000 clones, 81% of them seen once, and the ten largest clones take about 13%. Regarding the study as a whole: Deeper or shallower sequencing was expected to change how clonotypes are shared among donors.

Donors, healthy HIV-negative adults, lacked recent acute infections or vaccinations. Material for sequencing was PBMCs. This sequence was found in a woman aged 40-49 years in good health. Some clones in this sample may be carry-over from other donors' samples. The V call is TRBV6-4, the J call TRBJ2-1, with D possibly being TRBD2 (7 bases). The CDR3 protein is CASSDLGGGNEQFF. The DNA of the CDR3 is TGTGCCAGCAGTGACCTAGGGGGAGGGAATGAGCAGTTCTTC.